Sequencing of this TCR beta chain was carried out in a study of yellow fever vaccine responses in identical twins. MiXCR, run by TCRdb on the RT-PCR reads, gives a single entry per CDR3 protein. The sample yields about 11,000 distinct CDR3 sequences, more than 65% seen once. The CDR3 runs to 17 residues. V was shortened by 4 bases and J by 0 bases, with 15 bases between the two germline ends. Germline values: CDR1 MNHEY, CDR2 SMNVEV (reference sequence). The clonotype originates from a woman aged 18-30 years who received the yellow fever vaccine. This chain uses TRBV27 with TRBJ2-2, with D unresolved. The sequencing used T cells from blood (PBMCs), unsorted or a sorted subset (not recorded which), collected before or after yellow fever vaccination (not recorded which). The CDR3 region has the DNA TGTGCCAGCAGTTCCCATTGGACCGGATCGAACACCGGGGAGCTGTTTTTT. Its translation: CASSSHWTGSNTGELFF.